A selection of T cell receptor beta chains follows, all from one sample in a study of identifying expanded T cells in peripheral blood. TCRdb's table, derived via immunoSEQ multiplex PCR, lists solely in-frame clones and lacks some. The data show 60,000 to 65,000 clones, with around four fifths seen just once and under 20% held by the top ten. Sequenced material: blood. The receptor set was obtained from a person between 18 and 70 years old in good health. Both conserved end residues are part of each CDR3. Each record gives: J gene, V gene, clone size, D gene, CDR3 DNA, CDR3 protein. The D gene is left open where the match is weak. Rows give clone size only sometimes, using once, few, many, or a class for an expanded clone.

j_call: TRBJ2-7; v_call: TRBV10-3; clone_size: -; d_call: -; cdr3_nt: TGTGCCGCCGGGGGGCCCTACGAGCAGTACTTC; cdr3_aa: CAAGGPYEQYF
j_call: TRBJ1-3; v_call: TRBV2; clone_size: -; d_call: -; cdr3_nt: TGTGCCAGCAGTAGTGACAGCTCTGGAAACACCATATATTTT; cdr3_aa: CASSSDSSGNTIYF
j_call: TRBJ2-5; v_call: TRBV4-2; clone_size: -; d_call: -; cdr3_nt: TGTGCCAGCAGCCAAGATAGGGGGGGCTATCAAGAGACCCAGTACTTC; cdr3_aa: CASSQDRGGYQETQYF
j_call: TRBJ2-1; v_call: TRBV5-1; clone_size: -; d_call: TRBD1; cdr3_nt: TGCGCCAGCACCATGCTGAGGACAGGGGTGTACAATGAGCAGTTCTTC; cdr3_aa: CASTMLRTGVYNEQFF
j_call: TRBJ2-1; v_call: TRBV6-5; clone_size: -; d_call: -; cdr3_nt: TGTGCCAGCAGTAACTCCCGACTGGACTACAATGAGCAGTTCTTC; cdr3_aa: CASSNSRLDYNEQFF
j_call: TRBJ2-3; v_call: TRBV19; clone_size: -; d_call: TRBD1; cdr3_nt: TGTGCCAGTCGCCGGGACAGAACAGATACGCAGTATTTT; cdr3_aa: CASRRDRTDTQYF
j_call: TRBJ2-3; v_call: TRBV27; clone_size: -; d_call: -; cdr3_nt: TGTGCCAGCAGTTTCGCAAGGGTGAATACGCAGTATTTT; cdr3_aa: CASSFARVNTQYF
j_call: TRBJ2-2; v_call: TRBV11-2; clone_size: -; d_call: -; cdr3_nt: TGTGCCAGCAGGATAGGGGCCCTGAACACCGGGGAGCTGTTTTTT; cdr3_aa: CASRIGALNTGELFF
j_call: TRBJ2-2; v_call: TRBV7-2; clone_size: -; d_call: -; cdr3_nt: TGTGCCAGCAGCGAGAGTCGGGCCTCCACCGGGGAGCTGTTTTTT; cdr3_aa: CASSESRASTGELFF
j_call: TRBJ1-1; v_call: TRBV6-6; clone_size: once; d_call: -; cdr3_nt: TGTGCCAGCAGTGTACCGGGGGCGCAGGGCACTGAAGCTTTCTTT; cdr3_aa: CASSVPGAQGTEAFF
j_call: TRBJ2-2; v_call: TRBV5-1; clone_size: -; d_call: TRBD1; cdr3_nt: TGCGCCAGCAGCAACTGGGACAGTAGGTCCGGGGAGCTGTTTTTT; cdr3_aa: CASSNWDSRSGELFF
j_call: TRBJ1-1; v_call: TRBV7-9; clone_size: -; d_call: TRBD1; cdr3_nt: TGTGCCAGCAGCTCCCAGGGGGCTGTTGGAGCTTTCTTT; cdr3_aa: CASSSQGAVGAFF
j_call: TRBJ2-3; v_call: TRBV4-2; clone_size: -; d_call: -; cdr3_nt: TGTGCCAGCAGCCAAGATTTTCTCCAGGGAGGCACAGATACGCAGTATTTT; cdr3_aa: CASSQDFLQGGTDTQYF
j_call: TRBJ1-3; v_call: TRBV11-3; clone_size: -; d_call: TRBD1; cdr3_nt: TGTGCCAGCAGCTTGGGACAGGGGGCGCTTATTGGGTATGGAAACACCATATATTTT; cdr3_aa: CASSLGQGALIGYGNTIYF
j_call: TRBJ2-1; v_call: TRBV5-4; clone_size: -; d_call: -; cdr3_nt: TGTGCCAGCAGGGTGGCGGGGACCATATACAATGAGCAGTTCTTC; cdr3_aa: CASRVAGTIYNEQFF
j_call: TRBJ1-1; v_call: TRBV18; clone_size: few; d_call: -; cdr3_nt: TGTGCCAGCTCACCACGTACACTAAACACTGAAGCTTTCTTT; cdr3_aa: CASSPRTLNTEAFF
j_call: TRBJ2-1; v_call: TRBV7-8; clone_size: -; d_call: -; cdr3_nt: TGTGCCAGCAGATTAGGCGGGACCCCAAGGGCTAATGAGCAGTTCTTC; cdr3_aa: CASRLGGTPRANEQFF
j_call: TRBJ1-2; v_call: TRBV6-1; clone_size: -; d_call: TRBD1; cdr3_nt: TGTGCCAGCAGTCCCGGGACAGGGGTTGGCTATGGCTACACCTTC; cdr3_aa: CASSPGTGVGYGYTF
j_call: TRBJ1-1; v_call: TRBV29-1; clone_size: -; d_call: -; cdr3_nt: TGCAGCGTTAAGTCAGGGTACACTGAAGCTTTCTTT; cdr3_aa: CSVKSGYTEAFF
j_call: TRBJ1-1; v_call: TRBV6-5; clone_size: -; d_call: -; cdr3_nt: TGTGCCAGCAGAGTTACGGGGACCACTGAAGCTTTCTTT; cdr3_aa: CASRVTGTTEAFF
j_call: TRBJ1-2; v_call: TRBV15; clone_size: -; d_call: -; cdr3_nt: TGTGCCACCAGCGGAGCGGGGGCCTCCTATGGCTACACCTTC; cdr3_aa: CATSGAGASYGYTF
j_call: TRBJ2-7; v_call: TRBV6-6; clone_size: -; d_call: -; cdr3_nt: TGTGCCAGCAGTTACCTTGTTCCGAACGAGCAGTACTTC; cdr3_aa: CASSYLVPNEQYF
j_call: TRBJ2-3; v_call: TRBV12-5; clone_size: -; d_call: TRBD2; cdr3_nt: TGTGCTAGTGGCCTGACTAGCGGGAGGCTCGATACGCAGTATTTT; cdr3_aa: CASGLTSGRLDTQYF
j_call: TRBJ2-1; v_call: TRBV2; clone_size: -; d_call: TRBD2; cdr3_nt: TGTGCCAGCAGTGATTCTAGCGGGGCACAGGAGCAGTTCTTC; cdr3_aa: CASSDSSGAQEQFF
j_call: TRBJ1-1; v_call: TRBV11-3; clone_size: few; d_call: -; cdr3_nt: TGTGCCAGCAGCTGGGAGGGAGCAACTGAAGCTTTCTTT; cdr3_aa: CASSWEGATEAFF
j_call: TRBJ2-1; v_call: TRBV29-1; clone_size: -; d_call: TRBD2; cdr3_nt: TGCAGCGCCCGGGGGACTAGCGACCACAATGAGCAGTTCTTC; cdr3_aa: CSARGTSDHNEQFF
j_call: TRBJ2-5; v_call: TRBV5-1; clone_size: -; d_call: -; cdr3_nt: TGCGCCAGCAGCTACGGGCCACAAGAGACCCAGTACTTC; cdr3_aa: CASSYGPQETQYF
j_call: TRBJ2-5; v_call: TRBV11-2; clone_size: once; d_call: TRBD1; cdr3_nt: TGTGCCAGCAGCCGGACAGGGTCGATGGAGGAGACCCAGTACTTC; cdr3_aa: CASSRTGSMEETQYF
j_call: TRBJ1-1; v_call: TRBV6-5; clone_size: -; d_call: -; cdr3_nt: TGTGCCAGCAGTTACACCGGGCAGTTGAACACTGAAGCTTTCTTT; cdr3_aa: CASSYTGQLNTEAFF
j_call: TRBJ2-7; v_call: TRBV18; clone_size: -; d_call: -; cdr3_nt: TGTGCCAGCTCACCAGGATCAGGGTCCTACGAGCAGTACTTC; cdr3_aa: CASSPGSGSYEQYF
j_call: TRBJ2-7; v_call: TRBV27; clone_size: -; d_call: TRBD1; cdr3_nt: TGTGCCAGCAGCACGACAGGGAATCCTTTCGACGAGCAGTACTTC; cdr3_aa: CASSTTGNPFDEQYF
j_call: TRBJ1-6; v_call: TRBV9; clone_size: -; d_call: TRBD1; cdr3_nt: TGTGCCAGCAGCGTCCTCGGACAGGGAAGAGATAATTCACCCCTCCACTTT; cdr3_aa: CASSVLGQGRDNSPLHF
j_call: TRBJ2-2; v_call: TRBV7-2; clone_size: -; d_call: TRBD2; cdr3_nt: TGTGCCAGCAGCCGTAGCGGGATTACTACGAACACCGGGGAGCTGTTTTTT; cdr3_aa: CASSRSGITTNTGELFF
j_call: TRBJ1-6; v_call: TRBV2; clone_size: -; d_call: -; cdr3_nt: TGTGCCAGCCGGCAGGAAAGTATAGGATCACCCCTCCACTTT; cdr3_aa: CASRQESIGSPLHF
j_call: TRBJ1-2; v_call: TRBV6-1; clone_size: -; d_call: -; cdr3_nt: TGTGCCAGCAGACACTTGGATGGCGACTATGGCTACACCTTC; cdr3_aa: CASRHLDGDYGYTF
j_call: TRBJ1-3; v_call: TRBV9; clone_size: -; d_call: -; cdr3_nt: TGTGCCAGCAGCGTAACCCCATTCAGTCGGATTGGAAACACCATATATTTT; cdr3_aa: CASSVTPFSRIGNTIYF
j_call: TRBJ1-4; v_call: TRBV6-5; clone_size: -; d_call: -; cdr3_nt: TGTGCCAGCAAATGGGCAACTAATGAAAAACTGTTTTTT; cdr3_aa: CASKWATNEKLFF
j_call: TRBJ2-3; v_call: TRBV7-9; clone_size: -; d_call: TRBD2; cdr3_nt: TGTGCCAGCATCGCAGCGGGGCGCTCTTCAGATACGCAGTATTTT; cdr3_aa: CASIAAGRSSDTQYF
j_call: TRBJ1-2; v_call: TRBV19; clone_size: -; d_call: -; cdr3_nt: TGTGCCAGTAGTCAAGATACAGGGTGGTATGGCTACACCTTC; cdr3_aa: CASSQDTGWYGYTF
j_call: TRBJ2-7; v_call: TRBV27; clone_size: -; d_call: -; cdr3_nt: TGTGCCAGCAGTTCAAAGGCGGTAGGGGAGTCCTACGAGCAGTACTTC; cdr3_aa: CASSSKAVGESYEQYF
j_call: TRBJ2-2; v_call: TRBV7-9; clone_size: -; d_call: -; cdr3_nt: TGTGCCAGCAGCTTAGTGCTTGGGACCGGGGAGCTGTTTTTT; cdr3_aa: CASSLVLGTGELFF
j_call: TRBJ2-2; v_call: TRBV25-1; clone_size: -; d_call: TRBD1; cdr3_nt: TGTGCCAGCAGTGACCCGGACAGGGTAGGCCTTAGCACCGGGGAGCTGTTTTTT; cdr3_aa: CASSDPDRVGLSTGELFF
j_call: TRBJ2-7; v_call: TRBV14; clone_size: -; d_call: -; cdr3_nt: TGTGCCAGCAGCCAGGTACAGGGATTCTCATGGCAGTACTTC; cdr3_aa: CASSQVQGFSWQYF
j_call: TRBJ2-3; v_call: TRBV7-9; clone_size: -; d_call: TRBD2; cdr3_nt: TGTGCCAGCAGCTTTGAACTAGCGGGAGATACGCAGTATTTT; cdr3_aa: CASSFELAGDTQYF
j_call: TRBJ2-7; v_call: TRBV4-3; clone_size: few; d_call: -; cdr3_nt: TGCGCCAGCAGCCAAGATGACGGGGTGAGGGAGCAGTACTTC; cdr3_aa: CASSQDDGVREQYF
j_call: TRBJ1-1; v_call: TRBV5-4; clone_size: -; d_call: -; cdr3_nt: TGTGCCAGCAGCCCCGGGAGGGGGAGTCCTGAAGCTTTCTTT; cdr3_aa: CASSPGRGSPEAFF
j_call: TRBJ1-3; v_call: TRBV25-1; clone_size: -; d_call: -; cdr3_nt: TGTGCCAGCAGTGTGGGGGGATCTGGAAACACCATATATTTT; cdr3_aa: CASSVGGSGNTIYF
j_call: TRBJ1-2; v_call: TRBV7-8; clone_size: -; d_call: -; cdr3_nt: TGTGCCAGCAGCCCCCGCGATGGGTATGGCTACACCTTC; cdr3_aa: CASSPRDGYGYTF
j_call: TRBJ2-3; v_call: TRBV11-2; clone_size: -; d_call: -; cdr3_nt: TGTGCCAGCAGCTTAGACCGGATCGGAGATACGCAGTATTTT; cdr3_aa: CASSLDRIGDTQYF
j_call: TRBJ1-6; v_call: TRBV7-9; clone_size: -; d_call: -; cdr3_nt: TGTGCCAGCAGCCCCCAGCCGGGGTATAATTCACCCCTCCACTTT; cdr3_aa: CASSPQPGYNSPLHF
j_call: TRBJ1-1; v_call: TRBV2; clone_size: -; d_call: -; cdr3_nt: TGTGCCAGCAGTGGGGGAAGGTACTCGGACACTGAAGCTTTCTTT; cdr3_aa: CASSGGRYSDTEAFF
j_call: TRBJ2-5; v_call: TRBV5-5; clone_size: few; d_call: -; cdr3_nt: TGTGCCAGCAGAAGGGACTGGGCTATTCAAGAGACCCAGTACTTC; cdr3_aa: CASRRDWAIQETQYF
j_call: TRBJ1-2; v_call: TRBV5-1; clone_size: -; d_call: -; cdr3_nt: TGCGCCAGCAGCTTGGGCCAGGGGAACCTCCGTGGCTACACCTTC; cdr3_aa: CASSLGQGNLRGYTF
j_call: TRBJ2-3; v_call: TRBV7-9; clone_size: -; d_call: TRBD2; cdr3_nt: TGTGCCAGCAGCTCGGGTCGGACTAGCGGGAGCACAGATACGCAGTATTTT; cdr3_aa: CASSSGRTSGSTDTQYF
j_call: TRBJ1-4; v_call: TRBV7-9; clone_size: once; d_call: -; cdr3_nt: TGTGCCAGCAGCTGGAGCGACAGTGCAACTAATGAAAAACTGTTTTTT; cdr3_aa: CASSWSDSATNEKLFF
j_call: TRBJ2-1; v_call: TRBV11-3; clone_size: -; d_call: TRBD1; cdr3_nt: TGTGCCAGCAGCTTAGGTCTCGGACAGGGGACCTACAATGAGCAGTTCTTC; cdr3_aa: CASSLGLGQGTYNEQFF
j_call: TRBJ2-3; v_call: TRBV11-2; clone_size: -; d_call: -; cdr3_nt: TGTGCCAGCAGCCCCACTAGAGGCACAGATACGCAGTATTTT; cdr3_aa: CASSPTRGTDTQYF